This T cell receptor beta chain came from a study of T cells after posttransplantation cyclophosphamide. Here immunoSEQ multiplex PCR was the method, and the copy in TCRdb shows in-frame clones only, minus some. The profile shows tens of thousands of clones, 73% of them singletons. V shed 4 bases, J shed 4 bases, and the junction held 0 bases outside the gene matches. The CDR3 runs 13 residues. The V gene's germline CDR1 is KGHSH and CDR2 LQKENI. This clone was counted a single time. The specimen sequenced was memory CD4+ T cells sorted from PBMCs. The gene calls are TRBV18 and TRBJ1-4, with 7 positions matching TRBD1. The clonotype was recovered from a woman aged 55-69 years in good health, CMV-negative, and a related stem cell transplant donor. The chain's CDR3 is CASSRDSNEKLFF. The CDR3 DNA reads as TGTGCCAGCTCACGGGACAGTAATGAAAAACTGTTTTTT.